What follows is one T cell receptor (beta chain) and its context. The data stem from a study of naive and memory T cell subsets. V was trimmed by 1 base and J by 1 base, leaving 7 bases between them. From germline, CDR1 is SGHDT and CDR2 YYEEEE. The CDR3 covers 14 residues. Two oligonucleotides, mixed equimolar, formed the beta constant-region primer covering TRBC1 and TRBC2. TCRdb re-analysed the UMI-ligation and nested PCR reads in MiXCR, keeping a single row per CDR3 protein. In the table there are about 150,000 distinct CDR3 sequences, around 15% of which are singletons. The chain recombines TRBV5-6 with TRBJ2-3, with D uncertain. This TCR derives from a human donor in good health. Sequencing was carried out using naive CD4+ T cells from blood. The CDR3 protein is CASSLSGGTDTQYF. The CDR3 DNA follows: TGTGCCAGCAGCTTGTCAGGAGGCACAGATACGCAGTATTTT. Together with reference TRBV5-6 and TRBJ2-3, the CDR3 gives the full variable domain: DAGVTQSPTHLIKTRGQQVTLRCSPKSGHDTVSWYQQALGQGPQFIFQYYEEEERQRGNFPDRFSGHQFPNYSSELNVNALLLGDSALYLCASSLSGGTDTQYFGPGTRLTVL.